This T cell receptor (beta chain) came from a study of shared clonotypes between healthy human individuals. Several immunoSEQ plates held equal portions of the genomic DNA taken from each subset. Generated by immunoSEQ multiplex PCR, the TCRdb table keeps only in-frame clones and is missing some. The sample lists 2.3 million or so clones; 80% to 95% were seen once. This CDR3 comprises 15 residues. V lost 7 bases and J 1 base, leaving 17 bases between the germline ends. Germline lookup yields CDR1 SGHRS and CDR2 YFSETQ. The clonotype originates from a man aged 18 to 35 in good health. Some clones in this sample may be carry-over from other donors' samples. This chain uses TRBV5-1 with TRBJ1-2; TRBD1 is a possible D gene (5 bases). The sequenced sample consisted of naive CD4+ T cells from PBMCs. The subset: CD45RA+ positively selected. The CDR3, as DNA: TGCGCCAGCCGGTCCGGGACCTTATTTAACTATGGCTACACCTTC. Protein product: CASRSGTLFNYGYTF.